This TCR beta chain was captured in a study of sequential checkpoint blockade in melanoma. For the study at large: Arm A got nivolumab then ipilimumab; arm B the reverse, 1:1.

The table lists this clone with a few counts. Per the germline V gene, CDR1 is MNHEY and CDR2 is SMNVEV (reference sequence). The CDR3 loop spans 16 amino acids. Trimming left V 7 bases short and J 3 bases short, with 22 bases between. Profiled with immunoSEQ multiplex PCR; TCRdb holds only in-frame clones, not every one. The sample has 8,400 or so clones, roughly four fifths seen once. Indicated treatment: randomized to nivolumab then ipilimumab (arm A) or the reverse (arm B). The sample was CD8+ T cells sorted from blood (inferred from file names), taken from a patient given nivolumab and ipilimumab in sequence. The receptor was derived from a human donor with melanoma. The V and J genes are TRBV27 and TRBJ2-7; perhaps TRBD2 as D (7 bases). CDR3 sequence: CASTQEGGGSIYEQYF. In DNA, the CDR3 is TGTGCCAGCACCCAAGAGGGAGGGGGATCAATCTACGAGCAGTACTTC.